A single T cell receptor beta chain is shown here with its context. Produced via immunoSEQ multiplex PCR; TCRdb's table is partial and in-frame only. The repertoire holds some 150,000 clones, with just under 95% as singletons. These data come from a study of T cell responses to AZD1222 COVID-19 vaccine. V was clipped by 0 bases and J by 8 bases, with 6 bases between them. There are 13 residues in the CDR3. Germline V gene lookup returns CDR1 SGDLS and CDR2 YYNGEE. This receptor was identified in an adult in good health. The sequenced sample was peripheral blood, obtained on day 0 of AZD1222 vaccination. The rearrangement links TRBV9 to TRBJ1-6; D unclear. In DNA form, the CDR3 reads TGTGCCAGCAGCGTAGGTAGCGATTCACCCCTCCACTTT. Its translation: CASSVGSDSPLHF.